This entry lists 18 T cell receptor beta chains sequenced from one sample in a study of CD4+ T cells in melanoma. Here immunoSEQ multiplex PCR was the method, and the copy in TCRdb shows in-frame clones only, minus some. The sample shows about 140,000 clones, 92% of them seen only once. The receptors come from a human donor with melanoma.

This sequence joins TRBV7-2 and TRBJ1-4, with 7 bases lining up with TRBD1. From germline, CDR1 is SGHTA and CDR2 FQGNSA. The ends lost 2 bases at V and 7 bases at J; junction bases unmatched: 7. The CDR3 is 15 residues long. CDR3 sequence reads: CASSLLGGVGEKLFF. CDR3 sequence (DNA): TGTGCCAGCAGCTTATTAGGGGGCGTAGGTGAAAAACTGTTTTTT. Variable domain in full (rest from reference TRBV7-2 and TRBJ1-4): GAGVSQSPSNKVTEKGKDVELRCDPISGHTALYWYRQSLGQGLEFLIYFQGNSAPDKSGLPSDRFSAERTGGSVSTLTIQRTQQEDSAVYLCASSLLGGVGEKLFFGSGTQLSVL.

This sequence joins TRBV19 and TRBJ2-3, with 9 nucleotides matching TRBD2. The V gene end was trimmed by 4 bases and the J gene end by 1 base; junction bases not matched to a gene: 0. This CDR3 is built from 14 residues. Germline V gives CDR1 LNHDA, CDR2 SQIVND (reference sequence). Written as DNA, the CDR3 is TGTGCCAGTAGTACTAGCGGGGGCACAGATACGCAGTATTTT. Translated: CASSTSGGTDTQYF.

The chain is built from TRBV4-2 and TRBJ2-2; tentative D call: TRBD1 (6 bases). CDR1 is LGHNA and CDR2 is YNFKEQ in the germline V gene. The CDR3 covers 16 residues. Trimming removed 4 bases from V and 5 bases from J, with 17 bases in between. CDR3 sequence: CASSPIGTTGTGELFF. CDR3 nucleotide sequence: TGTGCCAGCAGCCCCATTGGGACAACCGGTACCGGGGAGCTGTTTTTT.

This rearrangement joins TRBV7-2 to TRBJ1-5; no definite D call. The CDR3 is 12 amino acids. V shed 0 bases and J shed 4 bases, with 1 base lying between them. From germline, CDR1 is SGHTA and CDR2 FQGNSA. The CDR3 nucleotides read TGTGCCAGCAGCTTAGCTAATCAGCCCCAGCATTTT. Translated: CASSLANQPQHF.

The rearrangement joins TRBV5-1 to TRBJ1-1; D might be TRBD1 (5 bases). Trimming left V 4 bases short and J 7 bases short, with 14 bases between. CDR1 and CDR2 from the germline V gene are SGHRS and YFSETQ. The CDR3 runs to 13 residues. The CDR3 DNA reads TGCGCCAGCAGCATCAGGCTGGGGGGTGAAGCTTTCTTT. This sequence encodes CASSIRLGGEAFF.

The rearrangement joins TRBV5-1 to TRBJ2-5, with D perhaps matching TRBD1 (6 bases). Germline lookup yields CDR1 SGHRS and CDR2 YFSETQ. The CDR3 has 15 residues. V was pared by 4 bases and J by 2 bases, with 15 bases between. The CDR3 sequence: CASSTADSTQETQYF. CDR3 nucleotides: TGCGCCAGCAGCACCGCGGACAGCACTCAAGAGACCCAGTACTTC.

The V call is TRBV11-1, the J call TRBJ1-6, with D maybe TRBD1 (6 bases). The germline V and J ends were trimmed by 2 bases and 10 bases, with 12 bases remaining between them. Looked up from germline, CDR1 is SGHAT and CDR2 is FQDESV (reference sequence). CDR3 length equals 14 residues. CDR3 sequence: CASSLMGARSPLHF. The CDR3 region has the DNA TGTGCCAGCAGCTTAATGGGGGCTCGGTCACCCCTCCACTTT. Supplemented by reference TRBV11-1 and TRBJ1-6, the full variable domain reads EAEVAQSPRYKITEKSQAVAFWCDPISGHATLYWYRQILGQGPELLVQFQDESVVDDSQLPKDRFSAERLKGVDSTLKIQPAELGDSAMYLCASSLMGARSPLHFGNGTRLTVT.

V gene TRBV5-6 combines with J gene TRBJ1-1; perhaps TRBD1 as D (6 bases). Trimming removed 1 base at V and 3 bases at J, with 10 bases between. Germline V gene lookup returns CDR1 SGHDT and CDR2 YYEEEE. The CDR3 covers 14 residues. The CDR3 nucleotides are TGTGCCAGCAGCTTGCTTTCAGGGGACACTGAAGCTTTCTTT. Its translation is CASSLLSGDTEAFF.

This clone was counted a few times. The chain employs TRBV5-4 and TRBJ1-1, with TRBD1 as a possible D gene (5 bases). Trimming removed 3 bases at V and 2 bases at J, with 11 bases between. The V gene's germline CDR1 is SGHNT and CDR2 YYREEE (reference sequence). The CDR3 totals 14 residues. The CDR3 reads CASSSQRGNTEAFF. In DNA form, the CDR3 reads TGTGCCAGCAGCTCCCAAAGGGGCAACACTGAAGCTTTCTTT. The full variable domain, completed using reference TRBV5-4 and TRBJ1-1, is ETGVTQSPTHLIKTRGQQVTLRCSSQSGHNTVSWYQQALGQGPQFIFQYYREEENGRGNFPPRFSGLQFPNYSSELNVNALELDDSALYLCASSSQRGNTEAFFGQGTRLTVV.

V is TRBV7-2 and J is TRBJ2-2; a weak D match, TRBD2 (6 bases). Germline V gene sequence: CDR1 SGHTA, CDR2 FQGNSA. V was clipped by 1 base and J by 1 base, with 7 bases between them. There are 15 residues in the CDR3. The CDR3: CASSLVAVNTGELFF. CDR3 nucleotides: TGTGCCAGCAGCTTAGTAGCGGTGAACACCGGGGAGCTGTTTTTT.

This sequence joins TRBV7-2 and TRBJ2-7; D is unresolved. Between the trimmed V and J ends, which lost 5 bases and 7 bases, there was a span of 12 bases. CDR3 length: 12 amino acids. Germline V gene lookup returns CDR1 SGHTA and CDR2 FQGNSA. CDR3 DNA sequence: TGTGCCAGCAGCCTCGATCGCCGGGAGCAGTACTTC. This sequence encodes CASSLDRREQYF.

The CDR3 sequence: CASSPYGAGAGGANVLTF. The CDR3 DNA follows: TGTGCCAGCAGCCCCTATGGGGCAGGGGCGGGCGGGGCCAACGTCCTGACTTTC. This chain uses TRBV9 with TRBJ2-6; perhaps TRBD1 as D (6 bases). CDR1 and CDR2 (germline): SGDLS, YYNGEE. Between the trimmed V and J ends, which lost 4 bases and 4 bases, there was a span of 21 bases. The CDR3 length is 18 residues.

The chain joins TRBV19 to TRBJ2-5; a weak D match, TRBD2 (6 bases). The ends were cut back, 3 bases at V and 5 bases at J, with 10 bases in the middle. Germline CDR1 is LNHDA and CDR2 is SQIVND (reference sequence). The CDR3 has 13 amino acids. The CDR3 loop is CASSIRRGETQYF. Here the CDR3 DNA reads TGTGCCAGTAGTATCCGTCGGGGGGAGACCCAGTACTTC.

CDR3 region: CASSISSNSPLHF. The CDR3 DNA sequence: TGTGCCAGTAGTATCAGTTCTAATTCACCCCTCCACTTT. The J gene is TRBJ1-6, the V gene TRBV19, with unresolved D. This CDR3 has 13 residues. With 3 bases removed from V and 6 bases from J, the gap between germline ends came to 6 bases. Germline assignment: CDR1 LNHDA and CDR2 SQIVND (reference sequence).

The chain links TRBV2 to TRBJ1-2; weak D call: TRBD1 (6 bases). Germline lookup yields CDR1 SNHLY and CDR2 FYNNEI. The CDR3 runs to 15 residues. V lost 0 bases, J lost 7 bases, and 15 bases lay in between. The CDR3 loop is CASSEALARGGGYTF. The CDR3 DNA follows: TGTGCCAGCAGTGAAGCCCTCGCGAGAGGGGGTGGCTACACCTTC.

A single count supports this clone. This chain connects TRBV10-3 to TRBJ1-2, with 9 bases matching TRBD1. CDR1 is ENHRY, CDR2 SYGVKD, per germline. The CDR3 runs 14 residues. The trim removed 1 base at V and 8 bases at J, leaving 5 bases unmatched. The CDR3 here is CAISEYGQGSGYTF. The CDR3 DNA reads TGTGCCATCAGTGAGTATGGACAGGGGTCCGGCTACACCTTC.

The V gene is TRBV5-6, the J gene TRBJ1-4, with D maybe TRBD1 (6 bases). Looked up from germline, CDR1 is SGHDT and CDR2 is YYEEEE. Between the trimmed V and J ends, which lost 2 bases and 4 bases, there was a span of 9 bases. This CDR3 spans 14 amino acids. Here the CDR3 reads CASSLQGINEKLFF. The CDR3 DNA is TGTGCCAGCAGCTTACAGGGAATTAATGAAAAACTGTTTTTT.

V usage is TRBV5-8 and J usage is TRBJ2-3; D is unclear. Deletions cut 4 bases from V and 2 bases from J, with 11 bases between. Germline loops: CDR1 SGHTS, CDR2 YDEGEE. This CDR3 is built from 14 residues. CDR3 residues: CASSGVLSTDTQYF. The CDR3 coding sequence is TGTGCCAGCAGCGGTGTTTTATCCACAGATACGCAGTATTTT.